This TCR beta chain was recovered during a study of blood T cell repertoires in COVID-19. For the study at large: The samples span acute and convalescent COVID-19 from the United States, Italy and Spain. The analysed material was cDNA or gDNA that came from T cells, B-cell-depleted T cells, or PBMCs.

Per the study methods: From reference gene primer amplification, estimates of nucleated cell counts were derived. Profiled with immunoSEQ multiplex PCR; TCRdb holds only in-frame clones, not every one. V, J and clone size are taken as reported in that table, and D and trimming were inferred from the DNA itself. This table holds around 60,000 clones, about 76% found once. The CDR3 loop spans 15 amino acids. The V gene end was trimmed by 3 bases and the J gene end by 4 bases; junction bases not matched to a gene: 7. CDR1 is SQVTM, CDR2 ANQGSEA, per germline. The chain joins TRBV29-1 to TRBJ2-1; TRBD2 agrees at 9 bases. This clonotype was obtained from a woman older than 75 with active or convalescent COVID-19. Input material: peripheral blood. CDR3 in DNA: TGCAGCGTTGAGTCTGGAGCGGGGGGATACAATGAGCAGTTCTTC. It is translated as CSVESGAGGYNEQFF.